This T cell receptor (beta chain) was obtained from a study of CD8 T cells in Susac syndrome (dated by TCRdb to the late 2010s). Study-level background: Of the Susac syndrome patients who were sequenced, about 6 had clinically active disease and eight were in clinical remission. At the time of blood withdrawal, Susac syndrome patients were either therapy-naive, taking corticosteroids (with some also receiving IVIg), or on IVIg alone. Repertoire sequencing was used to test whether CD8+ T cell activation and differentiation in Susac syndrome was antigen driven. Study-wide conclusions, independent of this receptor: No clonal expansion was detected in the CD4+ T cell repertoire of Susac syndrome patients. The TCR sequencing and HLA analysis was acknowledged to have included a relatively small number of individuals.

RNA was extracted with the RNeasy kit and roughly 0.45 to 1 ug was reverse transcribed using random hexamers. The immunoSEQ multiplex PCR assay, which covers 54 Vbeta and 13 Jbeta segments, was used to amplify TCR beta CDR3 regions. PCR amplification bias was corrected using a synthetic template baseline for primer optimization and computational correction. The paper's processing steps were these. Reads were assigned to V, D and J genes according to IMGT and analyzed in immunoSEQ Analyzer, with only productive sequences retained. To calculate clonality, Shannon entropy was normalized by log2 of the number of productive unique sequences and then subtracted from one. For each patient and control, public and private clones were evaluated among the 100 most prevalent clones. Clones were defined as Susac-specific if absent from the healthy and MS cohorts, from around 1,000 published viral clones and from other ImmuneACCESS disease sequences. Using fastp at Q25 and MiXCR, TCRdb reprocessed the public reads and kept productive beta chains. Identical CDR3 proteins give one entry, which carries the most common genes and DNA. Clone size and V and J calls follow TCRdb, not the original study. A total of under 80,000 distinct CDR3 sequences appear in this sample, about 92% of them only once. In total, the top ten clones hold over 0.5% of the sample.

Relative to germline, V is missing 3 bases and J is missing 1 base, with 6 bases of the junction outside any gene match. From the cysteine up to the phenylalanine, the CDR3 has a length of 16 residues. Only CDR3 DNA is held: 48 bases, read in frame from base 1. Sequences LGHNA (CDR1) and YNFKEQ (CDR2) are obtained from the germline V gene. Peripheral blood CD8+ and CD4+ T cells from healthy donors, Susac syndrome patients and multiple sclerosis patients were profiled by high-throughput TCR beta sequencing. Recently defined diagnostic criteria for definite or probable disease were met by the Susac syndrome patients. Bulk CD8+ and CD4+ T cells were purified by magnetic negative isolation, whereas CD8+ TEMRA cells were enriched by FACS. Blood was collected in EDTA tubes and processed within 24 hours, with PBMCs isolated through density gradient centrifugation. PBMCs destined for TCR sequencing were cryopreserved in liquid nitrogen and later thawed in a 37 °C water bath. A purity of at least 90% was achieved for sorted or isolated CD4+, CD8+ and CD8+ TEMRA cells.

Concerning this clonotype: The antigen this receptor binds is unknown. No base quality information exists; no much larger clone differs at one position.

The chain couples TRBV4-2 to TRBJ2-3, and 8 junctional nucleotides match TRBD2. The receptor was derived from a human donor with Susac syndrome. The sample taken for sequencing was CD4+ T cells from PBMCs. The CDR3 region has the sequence CASSQESGGRTDTQYF. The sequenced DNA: TGTGCCAGCAGCCAGGAAAGCGGGGGCCGCACAGATACGCAGTATTTT.